This T cell receptor (beta chain) was recovered during a study of shared clonotypes between healthy human individuals. The CDR3 covers 13 residues. Per germline, CDR1 SNHLY and CDR2 FYNNEI. Deletions cut 8 bases from V and 2 bases from J, with 13 bases between. The repertoire was sequenced with immunoSEQ multiplex PCR; TCRdb's copy has only in-frame clones and lacks some. Here the sample spans about 530,000 clones, 90% to 97% being singletons. This clonotype was obtained from a woman in her thirties in good health. This rearrangement joins TRBV2 to TRBJ2-7; either TRBD1 or TRBD2 may fit D (6 bases each). Sequencing input: naive CD4+ T cells sorted from blood. Stated subset: CD45RA+ positively selected. This CDR3 is CASYRGGPYEQYF. CDR3 nucleotides: TGTGCCAGCTATCGAGGGGGGCCCTACGAGCAGTACTTC.